Following are 2 T cell receptor beta chains from one sample sequenced in a study of blood T cell repertoires in COVID-19. Produced via immunoSEQ multiplex PCR; TCRdb's table is partial and in-frame only. The data contain 300,000 to 350,000 clones, around 90% of them singletons. The sequenced sample was peripheral blood. Receptors originate from a woman aged 25 to 39 with COVID-19, enrolled during active disease.

The chain has TRBV28 and TRBJ2-7, with 11 positions matching TRBD2. The CDR3 covers 16 residues. V was pared by 6 bases and J by 3 bases, with 10 bases of the junction left unmatched. Looked up from germline, CDR1 is MDHEN and CDR2 is SYDVKM. The CDR3 spells CASSETSGRAIYEQYF. Written as DNA, the CDR3 is TGTGCCAGCAGCGAAACTAGCGGGAGAGCGATCTACGAGCAGTACTTC.

Worth noting for this clone: Other nucleotide sequences from this sample produce the same CDR3. This rearrangement joins TRBV5-5 to TRBJ1-5, with 9 bases lining up with TRBD1. Trimming at V came to 0 bases and at J to 7 bases, leaving 2 bases not matched to a gene. Germline lookup yields CDR1 SGHKS and CDR2 YYEKEE (reference sequence). The CDR3 spans 14 residues. The CDR3 nucleotides are TGTGCCAGCAGCTTGGTGGGACAGGGACAGCCCCAGCATTTT. This translates into CASSLVGQGQPQHF. The full variable domain, in which reference TRBV5-5 and TRBJ1-5 provide the parts outside the CDR3, is DAGVTQSPTHLIKTRGQQVTLRCSPISGHKSVSWYQQVLGQGPQFIFQYYEKEERGRGNFPDRFSARQFPNYSSELNVNALLLGDSALYLCASSLVGQGQPQHFGDGTRLSIL.